The rows below give T cell receptor beta chains drawn from one sample of a study of identical twins. TCRdb fed the 5' RACE reads into MiXCR, producing one record per CDR3 protein. The table lists around 670,000 distinct CDR3 sequences, 5.5% to 6.5% of them singletons, with approximately 1.6% in the top ten. The sample taken for sequencing was naive T cells sorted from blood. All receptors come from a man aged 18 to 30 in good health. CDR3s include the opening cysteine and the closing phenylalanine or tryptophan. D genes are given only for firm matches. The size entry is marked missing in some rows and otherwise reads once, few, many or a size class.

v_gene,d_gene,len,abundance,j_gene,CDR3aa,CDR3nt
TRBV5-1,TRBD2,15,few,TRBJ2-7,CASSLEGTGLYEQYF,TGCGCCAGCAGCTTGGAAGGGACGGGACTATACGAGCAGTACTTC
TRBV3-1,TRBD2,15,few,TRBJ2-7,CASSQPGTSGMAQYF,TGTGCCAGCAGCCAACCCGGGACTAGCGGGATGGCGCAGTACTTC
TRBV20-1,TRBD2,17,many,TRBJ2-4,CSAEEPSGRLAKNIQYF,TGCAGTGCTGAAGAACCTAGCGGGAGACTAGCCAAAAACATTCAGTACTTC
TRBV20-1,TRBD2,15,few,TRBJ2-1,CSAQTGRGAYNEQFF,TGCAGTGCCCAGACCGGGAGGGGGGCCTACAATGAGCAGTTCTTC
TRBV6-2/TRBV6-3,TRBD2,16,many,TRBJ2-1,CASSYPPAGVSNEQFF,TGTGCCAGCAGTTACCCTCCAGCGGGAGTTAGTAATGAGCAGTTCTTC
TRBV20-1,.,14,.,TRBJ2-1,CSARSVLSYNEQFF,TGCAGTGCTAGGTCGGTACTCTCTTACAATGAGCAGTTCTTC
TRBV7-2,.,15,many,TRBJ2-1,CASSPRPSTPNEQFF,TGTGCCAGCAGCCCTAGACCCTCCACCCCCAATGAGCAGTTCTTC
TRBV9,.,14,many,TRBJ2-1,CASNRGPPGNEQFF,TGTGCCAGCAACCGGGGGCCTCCCGGGAATGAGCAGTTCTTC
TRBV4-1,TRBD2,16,.,TRBJ2-3,CASSPASGSGTDTQYF,TGCGCCAGCAGCCCCGCTAGCGGGAGCGGTACAGATACGCAGTATTTT
TRBV28,.,13,many,TRBJ2-1,CASSSGPPNEQFF,TGTGCCAGCAGTTCCGGACCTCCCAATGAGCAGTTCTTC
TRBV15,.,16,.,TRBJ2-7,CATSRGAGRGSYEQYF,TGTGCCACCAGCAGAGGGGCGGGGCGGGGTTCCTACGAGCAGTACTTC
TRBV2,.,14,.,TRBJ2-5,CAGGGTATQETQYF,TGTGCCGGGGGAGGGACAGCTACCCAAGAGACCCAGTACTTC
TRBV6-5,TRBD2,16,.,TRBJ2-1,CASSYMGLAADNEQFF,TGTGCCAGCAGTTACATGGGACTAGCGGCGGACAATGAGCAGTTCTTC
TRBV7-9,.,16,.,TRBJ2-1,CASSVIPSTTSNEQFF,TGTGCCAGCAGCGTAATCCCATCTACCACCTCCAATGAGCAGTTCTTC
TRBV9,TRBD1,16,few,TRBJ2-1,CASSVAFGTVYNEQFF,TGTGCCAGCAGCGTAGCTTTCGGGACAGTCTACAATGAGCAGTTCTTC
TRBV28,.,16,few,TRBJ1-4,CASSFLVSRGNEKLFF,TGTGCCAGCAGTTTCTTAGTTTCGAGGGGGAATGAAAAACTGTTTTTT
TRBV7-9,TRBD1,16,.,TRBJ2-2,CASSSRDRFNTGELFF,TGTGCCAGCAGCTCCAGGGACAGATTCAACACCGGGGAGCTGTTTTTT
TRBV29-1,.,10,many,TRBJ1-1,CSVGVTEAFF,TGCAGCGTTGGGGTCACTGAAGCTTTCTTT
TRBV24-1,.,15,many,TRBJ2-5,CATSDLEGPQETQYF,TGTGCCACCAGTGACCTCGAGGGGCCACAAGAGACCCAGTACTTC
TRBV27,.,13,many,TRBJ1-2,CASSRGTGYGYTF,TGTGCCAGCAGCCGAGGGACGGGCTATGGCTACACCTTC
TRBV7-9,.,17,.,TRBJ2-2,CASSLGPRTQNTGELFF,TGTGCCAGCAGCTTAGGGCCCCGGACACAGAACACCGGGGAGCTGTTTTTT
TRBV14,TRBD1,14,.,TRBJ2-7,CASSHLDRGWEQYF,TGTGCCAGCAGCCATCTGGACAGGGGTTGGGAGCAGTACTTC
TRBV7-8,.,11,many,TRBJ2-1,CASSPLEEQFF,TGTGCCAGCAGCCCCCTCGAGGAGCAGTTCTTC
TRBV3-1,TRBD2,14,many,TRBJ2-3,CASSLGTTTDTQYF,TGTGCCAGCAGCCTCGGGACTACTACAGATACGCAGTATTTT
TRBV20-1,.,16,many,TRBJ2-1,CSATLLVGGGGGEQFF,TGCAGTGCCACCCTGCTTGTAGGAGGAGGGGGCGGTGAGCAGTTCTTC
TRBV6-5,.,13,.,TRBJ2-1,CASSYDVYNEQFF,TGTGCCAGCAGTTACGATGTCTACAATGAGCAGTTCTTC
TRBV7-8,.,13,.,TRBJ2-3,CASSLRQTDTQYF,TGTGCCAGCAGCCTCAGACAGACAGATACGCAGTATTTT
TRBV20-1,.,15,many,TRBJ1-5,CSARVEAGANQPQHF,TGCAGTGCTAGAGTTGAGGCAGGGGCTAATCAGCCCCAGCATTTT
TRBV7-2,TRBD2,14,.,TRBJ2-4,CASSFQRGKNIQYF,TGTGCCAGCAGTTTCCAGCGGGGGAAAAACATTCAGTACTTC
TRBV4-2,.,13,few,TRBJ2-3,CASSSLSTDTQYF,TGTGCCAGCAGTTCTCTAAGCACAGATACGCAGTATTTT
TRBV24-1,.,13,.,TRBJ2-2,CATRAGETGELFF,TGTGCCACCAGGGCAGGGGAGACCGGGGAGCTGTTTTTT
TRBV10-3,TRBD2,15,.,TRBJ2-1,CAISERDSGSGEQFF,TGTGCCATCAGTGAAAGGGATAGCGGGAGTGGTGAGCAGTTCTTC
TRBV12-3/TRBV12-4,TRBD2,13,.,TRBJ2-3,CASSFSASGARYF,TGTGCCAGCAGTTTCTCGGCTAGCGGGGCGCGGTATTTT
TRBV12-3/TRBV12-4,TRBD1,15,many,TRBJ2-2,CASSLGLGGSGELFF,TGTGCCAGCAGTTTGGGGTTAGGGGGCTCCGGGGAGCTGTTTTTT
TRBV5-1,.,13,.,TRBJ1-1,CASSYDGNTEAFF,TGCGCCAGCAGCTACGACGGGAACACTGAAGCTTTCTTT